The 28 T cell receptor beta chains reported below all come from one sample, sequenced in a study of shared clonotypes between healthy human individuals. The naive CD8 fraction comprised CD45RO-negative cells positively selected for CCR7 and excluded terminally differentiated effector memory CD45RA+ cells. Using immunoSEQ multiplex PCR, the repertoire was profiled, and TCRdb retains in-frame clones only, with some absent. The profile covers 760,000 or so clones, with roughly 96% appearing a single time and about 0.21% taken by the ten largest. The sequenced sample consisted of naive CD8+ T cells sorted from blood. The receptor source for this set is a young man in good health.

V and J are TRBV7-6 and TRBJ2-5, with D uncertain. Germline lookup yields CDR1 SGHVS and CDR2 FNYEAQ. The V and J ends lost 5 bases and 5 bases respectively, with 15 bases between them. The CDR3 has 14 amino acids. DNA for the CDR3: TGTGCCAGCAGCACCCGTGGTTATGTTGAGACCCAGTACTTC. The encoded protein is CASSTRGYVETQYF.

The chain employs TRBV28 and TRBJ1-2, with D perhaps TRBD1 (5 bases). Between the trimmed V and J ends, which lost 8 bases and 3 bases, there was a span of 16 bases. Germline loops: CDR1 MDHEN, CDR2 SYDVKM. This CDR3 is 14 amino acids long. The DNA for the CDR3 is TGTGCCAGCGTTGGGGTCAGGGTGGACTATGGCTACACCTTC. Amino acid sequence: CASVGVRVDYGYTF.

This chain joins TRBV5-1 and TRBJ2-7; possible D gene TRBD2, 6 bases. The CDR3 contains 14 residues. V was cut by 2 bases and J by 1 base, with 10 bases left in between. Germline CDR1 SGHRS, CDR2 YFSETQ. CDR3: CASSLNGRSYEQYF. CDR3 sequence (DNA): TGCGCCAGCAGCTTAAACGGGAGATCCTACGAGCAGTACTTC.

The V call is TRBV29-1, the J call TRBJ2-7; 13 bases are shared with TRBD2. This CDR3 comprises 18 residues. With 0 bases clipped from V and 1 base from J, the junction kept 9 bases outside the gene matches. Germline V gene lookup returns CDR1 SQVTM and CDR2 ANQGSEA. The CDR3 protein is CSVEDRTSGRVKSYEQYF. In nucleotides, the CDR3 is TGCAGCGTTGAAGATAGGACTAGCGGGAGAGTAAAATCCTACGAGCAGTACTTC.

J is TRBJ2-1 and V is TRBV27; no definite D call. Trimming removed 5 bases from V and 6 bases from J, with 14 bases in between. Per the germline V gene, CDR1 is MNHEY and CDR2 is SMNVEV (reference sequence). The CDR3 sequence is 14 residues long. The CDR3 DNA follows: TGTGCCAGCAGTATCACACGAATCCCCAATGAGCAGTTCTTC. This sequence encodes CASSITRIPNEQFF.

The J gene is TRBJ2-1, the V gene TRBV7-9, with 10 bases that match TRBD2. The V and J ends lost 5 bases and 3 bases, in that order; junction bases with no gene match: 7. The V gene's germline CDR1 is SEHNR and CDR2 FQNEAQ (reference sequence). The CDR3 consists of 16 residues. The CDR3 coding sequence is TGTGCCAGCAGCCCTAGGGCTAGCGGGAGCTACAATGAGCAGTTCTTC. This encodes CASSPRASGSYNEQFF.

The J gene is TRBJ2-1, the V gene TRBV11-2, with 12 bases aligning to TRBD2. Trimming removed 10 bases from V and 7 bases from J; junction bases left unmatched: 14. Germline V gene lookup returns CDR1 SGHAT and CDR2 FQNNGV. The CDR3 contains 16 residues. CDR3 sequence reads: CATTYPLAGGRNEQFF. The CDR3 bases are TGTGCCACCACGTATCCTCTAGCGGGAGGGCGAAATGAGCAGTTCTTC.

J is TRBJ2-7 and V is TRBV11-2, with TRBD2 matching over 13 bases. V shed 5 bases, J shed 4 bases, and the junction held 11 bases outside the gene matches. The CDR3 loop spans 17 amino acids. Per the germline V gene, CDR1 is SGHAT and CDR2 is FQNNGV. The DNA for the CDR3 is TGTGCCAGCAGCCCCCCAGCCGGGACTAGCGGGACATACGAGCAGTACTTC. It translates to CASSPPAGTSGTYEQYF.

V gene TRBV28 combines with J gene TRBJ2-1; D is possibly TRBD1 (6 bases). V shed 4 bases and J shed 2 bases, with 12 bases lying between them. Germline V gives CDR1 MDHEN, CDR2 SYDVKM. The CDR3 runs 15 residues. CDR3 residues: CASSSGQGTYNEQFF. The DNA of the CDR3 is TGTGCCAGCAGTTCCGGGCAGGGGACCTACAATGAGCAGTTCTTC.

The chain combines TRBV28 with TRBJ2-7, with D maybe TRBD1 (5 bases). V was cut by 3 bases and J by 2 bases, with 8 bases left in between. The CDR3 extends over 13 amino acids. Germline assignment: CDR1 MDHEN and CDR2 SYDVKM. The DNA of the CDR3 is TGTGCCAGCAGTTTCAGGGTCGCCTACGAGCAGTACTTC. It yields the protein CASSFRVAYEQYF.

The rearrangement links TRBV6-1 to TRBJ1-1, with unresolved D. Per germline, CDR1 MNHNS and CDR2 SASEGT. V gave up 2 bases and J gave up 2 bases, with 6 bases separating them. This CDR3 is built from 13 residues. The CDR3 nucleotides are TGTGCCAGCAGTGAAATTACTAACACTGAAGCTTTCTTT. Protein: CASSEITNTEAFF.

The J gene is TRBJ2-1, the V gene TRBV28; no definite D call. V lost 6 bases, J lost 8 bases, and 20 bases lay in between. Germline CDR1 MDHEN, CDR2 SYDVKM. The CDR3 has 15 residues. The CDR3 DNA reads TGTGCCAGCAGGGGGATCGACTCCCTTGGCGATGAGCAGTTCTTC. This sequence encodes CASRGIDSLGDEQFF.

This chain's CDR3 is CASRLIDPNTGELFF. CDR3 sequence (DNA): TGCGCCAGCAGGTTGATAGACCCGAACACCGGGGAGCTGTTTTTT. This chain links TRBV5-1 with TRBJ2-2; no reliable D call. Trimming removed 5 bases from V and 0 bases from J, with 11 bases in between. CDR1 and CDR2 from the germline V gene are SGHRS and YFSETQ. This CDR3 has 15 amino acids.

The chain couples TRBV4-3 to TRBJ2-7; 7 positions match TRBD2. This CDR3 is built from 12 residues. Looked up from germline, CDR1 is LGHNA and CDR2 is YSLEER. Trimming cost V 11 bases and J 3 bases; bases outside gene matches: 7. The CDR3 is CALAGDLYEQYF. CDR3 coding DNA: TGCGCCCTGGCGGGGGATCTCTACGAGCAGTACTTC.

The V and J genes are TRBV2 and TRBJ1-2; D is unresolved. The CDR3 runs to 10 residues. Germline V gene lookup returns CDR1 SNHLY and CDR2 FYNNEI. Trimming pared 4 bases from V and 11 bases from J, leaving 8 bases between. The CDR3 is CASSVLGYTF. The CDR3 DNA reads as TGTGCCAGCAGTGTTCTGGGATACACCTTC. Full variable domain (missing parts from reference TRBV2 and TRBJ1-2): EPEVTQTPSHQVTQMGQEVILRCVPISNHLYFYWYRQILGQKVEFLVSFYNNEISEKSEIFDDQFSVERPDGSNFTLKIRSTKLEDSAMYFCASSVLGYTFGSGTRLTVV.

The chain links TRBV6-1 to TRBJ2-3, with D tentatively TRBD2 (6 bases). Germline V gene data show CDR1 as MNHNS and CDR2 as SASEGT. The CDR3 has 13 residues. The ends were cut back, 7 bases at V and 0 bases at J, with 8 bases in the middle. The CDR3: CASMGTSTDTQYF. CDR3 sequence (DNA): TGTGCCAGCATGGGGACTAGCACAGATACGCAGTATTTT.

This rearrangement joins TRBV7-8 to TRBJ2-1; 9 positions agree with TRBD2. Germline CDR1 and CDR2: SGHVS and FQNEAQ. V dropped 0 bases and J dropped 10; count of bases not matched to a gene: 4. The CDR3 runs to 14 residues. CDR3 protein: CASSLALAGLEQFF. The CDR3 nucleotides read TGTGCCAGCAGCTTAGCGCTAGCGGGATTAGAGCAGTTCTTC.

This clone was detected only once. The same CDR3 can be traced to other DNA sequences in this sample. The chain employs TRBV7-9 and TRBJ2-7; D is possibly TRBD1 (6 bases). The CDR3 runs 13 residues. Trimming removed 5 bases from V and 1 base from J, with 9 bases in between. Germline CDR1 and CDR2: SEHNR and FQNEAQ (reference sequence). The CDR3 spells CASSGRGSYEQYF. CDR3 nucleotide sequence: TGTGCCAGCAGCGGCAGGGGTTCCTACGAGCAGTACTTC.

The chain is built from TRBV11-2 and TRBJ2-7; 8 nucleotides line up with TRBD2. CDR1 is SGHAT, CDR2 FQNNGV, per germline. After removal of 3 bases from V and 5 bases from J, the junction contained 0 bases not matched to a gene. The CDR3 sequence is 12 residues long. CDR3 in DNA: TGTGCCAGCAGCTTTAGCGGGAACGAGCAGTACTTC. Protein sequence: CASSFSGNEQYF. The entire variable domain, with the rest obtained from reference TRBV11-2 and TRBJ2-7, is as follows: EAGVAQSPRYKIIEKRQSVAFWCNPISGHATLYWYQQILGQGPKLLIQFQNNGVVDDSQLPKDRFSAERLKGVDSTLKIQPAKLEDSAVYLCASSFSGNEQYFGPGTRLTVT.

In nucleotides, the CDR3 is TGCAGCGTTTCTGGGACAGGCTTCTACGAGCAGTACTTC. Its protein product is CSVSGTGFYEQYF. This sequence joins TRBV29-1 and TRBJ2-7; TRBD1 aligns across 8 bases. CDR1 SQVTM and CDR2 ANQGSEA come from the germline V gene. Trimming at V came to 5 bases and at J to 3 bases, leaving 6 bases not matched to a gene. CDR3 size: 13 residues.

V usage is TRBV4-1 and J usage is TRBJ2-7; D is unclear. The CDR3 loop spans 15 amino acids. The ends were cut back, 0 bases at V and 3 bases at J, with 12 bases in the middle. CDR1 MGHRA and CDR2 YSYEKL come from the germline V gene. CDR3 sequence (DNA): TGCGCCAGCAGCCAAGACGAGAATTCGGGCTACGAGCAGTACTTC. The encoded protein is CASSQDENSGYEQYF.

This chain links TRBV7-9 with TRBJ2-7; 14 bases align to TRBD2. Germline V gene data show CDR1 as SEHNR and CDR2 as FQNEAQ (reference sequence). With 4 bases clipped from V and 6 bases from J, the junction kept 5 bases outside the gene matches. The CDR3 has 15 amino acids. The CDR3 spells CASSSPGLAGVEQYF. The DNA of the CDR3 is TGTGCCAGCAGCTCGCCGGGACTAGCGGGAGTCGAGCAGTACTTC.

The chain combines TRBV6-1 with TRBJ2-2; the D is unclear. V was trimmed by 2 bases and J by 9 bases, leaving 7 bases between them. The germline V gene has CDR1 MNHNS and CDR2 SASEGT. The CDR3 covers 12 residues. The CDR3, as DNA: TGTGCCAGCAGTGAATGGCGCAGGGAGCTGTTTTTT. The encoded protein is CASSEWRRELFF.

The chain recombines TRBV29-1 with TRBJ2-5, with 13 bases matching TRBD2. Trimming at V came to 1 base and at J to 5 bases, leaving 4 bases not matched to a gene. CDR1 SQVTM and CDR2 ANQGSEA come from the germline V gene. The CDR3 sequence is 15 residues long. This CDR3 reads CSVEGTSGSSETQYF. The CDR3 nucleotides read TGCAGCGTTGAAGGGACTAGCGGGAGTTCGGAGACCCAGTACTTC. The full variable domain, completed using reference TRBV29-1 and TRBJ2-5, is SAVISQKPSRDICQRGTSLTIQCQVDSQVTMMFWYRQQPGQSLTLIATANQGSEATYESGFVIDKFPISRPNLTFSTLTVSNMSPEDSSIYLCSVEGTSGSSETQYFGPGTRLLVL.

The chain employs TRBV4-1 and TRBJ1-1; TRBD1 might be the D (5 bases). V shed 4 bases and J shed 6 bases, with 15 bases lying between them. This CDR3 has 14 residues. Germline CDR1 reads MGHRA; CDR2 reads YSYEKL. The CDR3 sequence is CASSLMPGHPEAFF. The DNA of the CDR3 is TGCGCCAGCAGCCTTATGCCAGGACACCCTGAAGCTTTCTTT.

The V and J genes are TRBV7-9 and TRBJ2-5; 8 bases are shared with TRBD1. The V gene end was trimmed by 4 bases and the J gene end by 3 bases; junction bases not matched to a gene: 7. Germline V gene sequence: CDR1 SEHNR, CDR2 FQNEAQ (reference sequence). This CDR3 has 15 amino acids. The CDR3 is CASSSTKTGEETQYF. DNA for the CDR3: TGTGCCAGCAGCTCAACCAAGACAGGGGAAGAGACCCAGTACTTC.

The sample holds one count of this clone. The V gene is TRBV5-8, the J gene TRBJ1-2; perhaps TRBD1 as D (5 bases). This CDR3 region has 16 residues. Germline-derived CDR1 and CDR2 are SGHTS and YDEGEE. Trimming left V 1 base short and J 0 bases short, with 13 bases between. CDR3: CASSLSPGRPNYGYTF. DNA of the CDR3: TGTGCCAGCAGCTTGTCTCCGGGACGGCCTAACTATGGCTACACCTTC.

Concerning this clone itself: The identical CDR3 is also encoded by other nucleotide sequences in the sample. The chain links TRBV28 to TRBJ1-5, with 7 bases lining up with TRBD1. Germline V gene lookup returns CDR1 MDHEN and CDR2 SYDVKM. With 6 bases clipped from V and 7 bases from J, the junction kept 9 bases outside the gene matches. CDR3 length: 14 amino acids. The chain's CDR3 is CASSRDREGQPQHF. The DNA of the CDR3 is TGTGCCAGCAGCCGAGACAGGGAGGGGCAGCCCCAGCATTTT. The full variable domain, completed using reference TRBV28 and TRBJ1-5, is DVKVTQSSRYLVKRTGEKVFLECVQDMDHENMFWYRQDPGLGLRLIYFSYDVKMKEKGDIPEGYSVSREKKERFSLILESASTNQTSMYLCASSRDREGQPQHFGDGTRLSIL.